This T cell receptor beta chain originates from a study of identical twins. In regard to this clonotype: Its specificity is not known.

The V end lost 5 bases, the J end lost 4 bases, and 21 bases lay between the germline ends. Germline V gene lookup returns CDR1 LGHDT and CDR2 YNNKEL (reference sequence). This CDR3 region has 16 residues. Healthy Caucasians, and only they, were the donors. Template switching added a universal primer site, and cDNA bore unique molecular identifiers. TCRdb reprocessed the 5' RACE reads via MiXCR and lists one record per CDR3 protein. Of 550,000 to 700,000 distinct CDR3 sequences in the sample, approximately 10% were seen once. Study-wide points: Abundant cord blood beta clonotypes carried fewer insertions; memory repertoires showed none.

In addition, the sample was reused for a study of yellow fever vaccine responses in identical twins. That investigation notes: Vaccine T cell responses of twins reportedly seemed partly convergent and partly personalized.

The chain is built from TRBV3-1 and TRBJ2-7; weak D call: TRBD1 (5 bases). The sequence derives from a woman aged 18-35 years in good health. Specimen: PBMCs. This CDR3 is CASSETIQAQGYEQYF. CDR3 coding DNA: TGTGCCAGCAGCGAAACCATACAGGCCCAAGGGTACGAGCAGTACTTC.